These 24 T cell receptor beta chains originate from one sample sequenced in a study of T-cell reconstitution after alpha-beta-depleted transplantation in children. Researchers prepared the TCRbeta library using unique molecular identifiers, the study reports. TCRdb re-analysed the PCR reads in MiXCR, keeping a single row per CDR3 protein. The data hold roughly 350,000 distinct CDR3 sequences, with around 15% observed a single time. The material was PBMCs, mostly from graft donor cells, obtained 360 days after TCRalphabeta/CD19-depleted stem cell transplant. These receptors all stem from a male patient between 2 and 15 years old who had a stem cell transplant for acute lymphoblastic leukemia, so the T cells may come from the graft donor.

This rearrangement joins TRBV30 to TRBJ2-3; 7 positions match TRBD2. The CDR3 covers 12 residues. With V trimmed by 4 bases and J by 4 bases, 2 bases remained unmatched. Germline V CDR1 and CDR2: GTSNPN, SVGIG (reference sequence). CDR3 sequence (DNA): TGTGCCTGGACTGGGGGGGCAGATACGCAGTATTTT. Amino acid sequence: CAWTGGADTQYF.

The chain recombines TRBV7-3 with TRBJ2-3; D possibly corresponds to TRBD2 (6 bases). V was trimmed by 2 bases and J by 5 bases, leaving 17 bases between them. Germline V gene lookup returns CDR1 SGHTA and CDR2 FQGTGA. The CDR3 is 16 amino acids. CDR3: CASSLQDGRGKDTQYF. The CDR3 nucleotides are TGTGCCAGCAGCTTACAGGACGGGAGAGGAAAAGATACGCAGTATTTT.

This clonotype turned up a few times. The chain combines TRBV7-9 with TRBJ1-6; 9 nucleotides match TRBD1. The V and J ends lost 3 bases and 8 bases, in that order; junction bases with no gene match: 5. This CDR3 comprises 15 residues. Germline loops: CDR1 SEHNR, CDR2 FQNEAQ (reference sequence). CDR3 amino acids: CASSFKGQGHSPLHF. The CDR3 DNA reads TGTGCCAGCAGCTTTAAGGGACAGGGTCATTCACCCCTCCACTTT.

In its sample, this clonotype was seen a few times. The chain has TRBV24-1 and TRBJ2-1; D perhaps matches TRBD2 (6 bases). Trimming left V 10 bases short and J 1 base short, with 28 bases between. Germline-derived CDR1 and CDR2 are KGHDR and SFDVKD. The CDR3 contains 19 residues. CDR3 DNA sequence: TGTGCCACGGGGGGATCCGAAGTGGGAGTCGGGGCATCCTACAATGAGCAGTTCTTC. Translation: CATGGSEVGVGASYNEQFF.

This clonotype was seen many times. The genes are TRBV5-1 and TRBJ2-1, with 8 bases lining up with TRBD1. With V trimmed by 6 bases and J by 7 bases, 21 bases remained unmatched. The CDR3 consists of 18 residues. CDR1 and CDR2 from the germline V gene are SGHRS and YFSETQ. Here the CDR3 reads CASNGRGLTGAAGNEQFF. Here the CDR3 DNA reads TGCGCCAGCAACGGCAGGGGGCTGACGGGAGCTGCTGGGAATGAGCAGTTCTTC. Full variable domain (rest looked up from reference TRBV5-1 and TRBJ2-1): KAGVTQTPRYLIKTRGQQVTLSCSPISGHRSVSWYQQTPGQGLQFLFEYFSETQRNKGNFPGRFSGRQFSNSRSEMNVSTLELGDSALYLCASNGRGLTGAAGNEQFFGPGTRLTVL.

This clonotype turned up a few times. The chain joins TRBV18 to TRBJ2-3, with TRBD1 matching 7 bases. V was clipped by 2 bases and J by 4 bases; unmatched bases: 9. Germline CDR1 reads KGHSH; CDR2 reads LQKENI. The CDR3 loop spans 16 amino acids. The CDR3 DNA reads TGTGCCAGCTCACCAGCGGTCAGGGGGTATGCAGATACGCAGTATTTT. Translation: CASSPAVRGYADTQYF. Combining the CDR3 with reference TRBV18 and TRBJ2-3 gives the whole variable domain NAGVMQNPRHLVRRRGQEARLRCSPMKGHSHVYWYRQLPEEGLKFMVYLQKENIIDESGMPKERFSAEFPKEGPSILRIQQVVRGDSAAYFCASSPAVRGYADTQYFGPGTRLTVL.

The chain employs TRBV4-1 and TRBJ2-1, with TRBD2 matching 10 bases. V was pared by 1 base and J by 6 bases, with 18 bases of the junction left unmatched. There are 20 residues in the CDR3. The germline V gene has CDR1 MGHRA and CDR2 YSYEKL. The CDR3 region is CASSQVWSFQGLASPNEQFF. The DNA of the CDR3 is TGCGCCAGCAGCCAAGTTTGGAGTTTCCAGGGACTAGCGTCCCCCAATGAGCAGTTCTTC.

Ten or more counts support this clonotype. The chain couples TRBV9 to TRBJ2-2, with D possibly being TRBD1 (5 bases). The CDR3 is made up of 15 amino acids. The germline CDR1 and CDR2 sequences are SGDLS and YYNGEE. The V end was cut by 0 bases, the J end by 4 bases, with 10 bases between. The DNA for the CDR3 is TGTGCCAGCAGCGTAGGATCAGGGCCCACCGGGGAGCTGTTTTTT. Its protein is CASSVGSGPTGELFF.

This sequence joins TRBV12-5 and TRBJ2-7; 7 bases agree with TRBD1. V shed 5 bases and J 0 bases; nucleotides not matched to a gene: 4. The germline V gene has CDR1 LGHNT and CDR2 FRNRAP. This CDR3 has 14 amino acids. The CDR3 is CASGTGQISYEQYF. In DNA form, the CDR3 reads TGTGCTAGTGGTACGGGACAGATCTCCTACGAGCAGTACTTC. Complete variable domain (other parts from reference TRBV12-5 and TRBJ2-7): DARVTQTPRHKVTEMGQEVTMRCQPILGHNTVFWYRQTMMQGLELLAYFRNRAPLDDSGMPKDRFSAEMPDATLATLKIQPSEPRDSAVYFCASGTGQISYEQYFGPGTRLTVT.

The CDR3, as DNA: TGTGCCAGCAGCCCCCCTCTCGGTGAGCAGTTCTTC. Protein product: CASSPPLGEQFF. The rearrangement uses TRBV12-3 or TRBV12-4 and TRBJ2-1, with unresolved D. CDR3 length: 12 amino acids. The V end lost 6 bases, the J end lost 9 bases, and 12 bases lay between the germline ends.

The table lists this clonotype with a few counts. This CDR3 reads CSVAGTALNTGELFF. CDR3 DNA: TGCAGCGTCGCCGGGACAGCCCTTAACACCGGGGAGCTGTTTTTT. J is TRBJ2-2 and V is TRBV29-1; 7 bases agree with TRBD1. V shed 6 bases and J 2 bases; nucleotides not matched to a gene: 9. CDR1 and CDR2 (germline): SQVTM, ANQGSEA. This CDR3 has 15 residues.

In this sample, this clonotype turned up a few times. The chain carries TRBV11-3 and TRBJ2-7; D unclear. V shed 5 bases and J shed 2 bases, with 13 bases lying between them. CDR3 size: 14 residues. Per germline, CDR1 SGHNT and CDR2 YENEEA. The CDR3 DNA reads as TGTGCCAGCAGCCCATCGGAAGGCCCCTACGAGCAGTACTTC. Amino acids: CASSPSEGPYEQYF.

This clonotype occurred a few times. J is TRBJ2-1 and V is TRBV11-2, with D possibly called TRBD1 or TRBD2 (5 bases each). The CDR3 length is 11 residues. V was trimmed by 1 base and J by 11 bases, leaving 6 bases between them. Germline V gene lookup returns CDR1 SGHAT and CDR2 FQNNGV. The CDR3 sequence is CASSLGGQQFF. CDR3 sequence (DNA): TGTGCCAGCAGCTTAGGGGGACAGCAGTTCTTC.

V and J are TRBV6-5 and TRBJ1-2; 7 nucleotides agree with TRBD1. With V trimmed by 3 bases and J by 5 bases, 6 bases remained unmatched. From germline, CDR1 is MNHEY and CDR2 SVGAGI. The length of the CDR3 is 14 residues. The CDR3 spells CASSYGDRDYGYTF. Written as DNA, the CDR3 is TGTGCCAGCAGTTATGGCGACAGGGATTATGGCTACACCTTC.

V is TRBV25-1 and J is TRBJ2-3, with 7 bases identical to TRBD2. V was pared by 3 bases and J by 4 bases, with 7 bases of the junction left unmatched. This CDR3 has 15 amino acids. Per germline, CDR1 MGHDK and CDR2 SYGVNS. The CDR3 protein is CASSERGSGADTQYF. In DNA form, the CDR3 reads TGTGCCAGCAGTGAGCGAGGAAGCGGGGCAGATACGCAGTATTTT.

This clonotype turned up a few times. This sequence joins TRBV4-1 and TRBJ2-7, with D perhaps assigned TRBD1 or TRBD2 (6 bases each). The CDR3 has 17 amino acids. The V gene's germline CDR1 is MGHRA and CDR2 YSYEKL. Trimming left V 4 bases short and J 3 bases short, with 22 bases between. Written as DNA, the CDR3 is TGCGCCAGCAGCCTTACGGGGGACACAACTTTAAGCTACGAGCAGTACTTC. Its translation is CASSLTGDTTLSYEQYF.

Turning to this clonotype: An end of the junction differs from the germline gene, which may be a read error. The V gene is TRBV28, the J gene TRBJ2-3; possibly TRBD1 for D (5 bases). In germline, CDR1 is MDHEN, CDR2 SYDVKM. The CDR3 spans 14 residues. CDR3 region: CASSFRTRTGTQYF. CDR3 sequence (DNA): TGTGCCAGCAGTTTCAGGACCCGCACAGGTACGCAGTATTTT.

The chain has TRBV25-1 and TRBJ2-1; 13 bases map to TRBD2. The CDR3 is 22 amino acids. V shed 0 bases, J shed 6 bases, and the junction held 20 bases outside the gene matches. Germline CDR1 and CDR2: MGHDK and SYGVNS. The CDR3 DNA follows: TGTGCCAGCAGTGAATATAGTCCCGGACTAGCGGGAGTTACAGGGTACGGCAATGAGCAGTTCTTC. Amino acids: CASSEYSPGLAGVTGYGNEQFF.

The rearrangement uses TRBV28 and TRBJ2-1; D assignment may be TRBD1 or TRBD2 (5 bases each). The CDR3 has 17 amino acids. Trimming stripped 3 bases from V and 4 bases from J, with 19 bases between. Germline V CDR1 and CDR2: MDHEN, SYDVKM. The CDR3 bases are TGTGCCAGCAGTTTCGTCCGAGGGGAACGGTCGTACAATGAGCAGTTCTTC. It codes for CASSFVRGERSYNEQFF.

Many counts were recorded for this clonotype. The chain couples TRBV12-3 or TRBV12-4 to TRBJ2-1; 9 bases match TRBD2. There are 16 residues in the CDR3. V was clipped by 3 bases and J by 2 bases; unmatched bases: 5. For the CDR3, the DNA is TGTGCCAGCAGTTTTGAAGCGGGGGGTCCCTACAATGAGCAGTTCTTC. Amino acid sequence: CASSFEAGGPYNEQFF.

The chain recombines TRBV9 with TRBJ2-2; D is undetermined. Deletions cut 3 bases from V and 4 bases from J, with 4 bases between. Germline values: CDR1 SGDLS, CDR2 YYNGEE. CDR3 length equals 12 residues. Here the CDR3 DNA reads TGTGCCAGCAGCGCGATCACCGGGGAGCTGTTTTTT. Translation gives CASSAITGELFF. The full variable domain, completed using reference TRBV9 and TRBJ2-2, is DSGVTQTPKHLITATGQRVTLRCSPRSGDLSVYWYQQSLDQGLQFLIQYYNGEERAKGNILERFSAQQFPDLHSELNLSSLELGDSALYFCASSAITGELFFGEGSRLTVL.

As for this clonotype: A read error may account for a junction end that differs from germline. This chain joins TRBV20-1 and TRBJ2-1; D uncertain. This CDR3 contains 13 residues. The germline CDR1 and CDR2 sequences are DFQATT and SNEGSKA (reference sequence). The CDR3, as DNA: TGCAGTGCTAGAGCTTTCTTTTACAATGGGCAGTTCTTC. This translates into CSARAFFYNGQFF.

This clonotype appeared many times. V usage is TRBV20-1 and J usage is TRBJ2-7; D perhaps matches TRBD2 (6 bases). Trimming removed 3 bases from V and 1 base from J, with 10 bases in between. The CDR3 length is 13 residues. Per germline, CDR1 DFQATT and CDR2 SNEGSKA (reference sequence). The CDR3 loop reads CSARDYTSYEQYF. The CDR3 coding sequence is TGCAGTGCTAGGGACTACACTTCCTACGAGCAGTACTTC.

The table lists this clonotype with a few counts. The chain couples TRBV20-1 to TRBJ2-1; TRBD2 matches at 13 bases. V trimming: 3 bases; J trimming: 0 bases; junction bases outside the gene matches: 8. CDR1 DFQATT and CDR2 SNEGSKA come from the germline V gene (reference sequence). There are 18 residues in the CDR3. The CDR3 sequence: CSASAGLAGLGSYNEQFF. The CDR3 region has the DNA TGCAGTGCTAGCGCGGGACTAGCGGGACTGGGCTCCTACAATGAGCAGTTCTTC.